These T cell receptor beta chains were read from a single sample in a study of cytomegalovirus exposure and HLA in healthy donors. The data were produced by immunoSEQ multiplex PCR, yet TCRdb's version contains in-frame clones alone and is incomplete. The sample lists under 150,000 clones; approximately 10% were seen once. Material: PBMCs. Receptors originate from a woman aged 40 to 50 in good health and CMV-seropositive. Both conserved end residues are part of each CDR3. The order of the fields is CDR3 protein, CDR3 DNA, clone size, D gene, V gene, J gene. A D gene is named only where the DNA matches it firmly. Some rows mark clone size as missing; the rest say once, few, many or name a class of expanded clone.

cdr3_aa: CASSWDGQGGTGELFF
cdr3_nt: TGCGCCAGCAGCTGGGATGGACAGGGGGGCACCGGGGAGCTGTTTTTT
clone_size: few
d_call: TRBD1
v_call: TRBV5-1
j_call: TRBJ2-2

cdr3_aa: CASSIGGSLNTEAFF
cdr3_nt: TGTGCCAGTAGTATAGGAGGCAGCTTGAACACTGAAGCTTTCTTT
clone_size: few
d_call: NA
v_call: TRBV19
j_call: TRBJ1-1

cdr3_aa: CASSYREGPPYEQYF
cdr3_nt: TGTGCCAGCAGTTACCGGGAGGGGCCGCCCTACGAGCAGTACTTC
clone_size: few
d_call: TRBD2
v_call: TRBV6-5
j_call: TRBJ2-7

cdr3_aa: CASRAVGGHQPQHF
cdr3_nt: TGTGCCAGCAGGGCCGTTGGGGGCCATCAGCCCCAGCATTTT
clone_size: few
d_call: NA
v_call: TRBV6-1
j_call: TRBJ1-5

cdr3_aa: CASSAQGRDEAFF
cdr3_nt: TGTGCCAGCAGCGCCCAGGGTAGGGATGAAGCTTTCTTT
clone_size: few
d_call: NA
v_call: TRBV5-4
j_call: TRBJ1-1

cdr3_aa: CASSPIQGAGGYTF
cdr3_nt: TGTGCCAGCAGTCCGATACAGGGGGCGGGAGGCTACACCTTC
clone_size: NA
d_call: TRBD1
v_call: TRBV6-6
j_call: TRBJ1-2

cdr3_aa: CASKEEGQYTGELFF
cdr3_nt: TGTGCCAGCAAAGAGGAGGGGCAGTACACCGGGGAGCTGTTTTTT
clone_size: NA
d_call: NA
v_call: TRBV6-1
j_call: TRBJ2-2

cdr3_aa: CASSLTSEGTRGETQYF
cdr3_nt: TGTGCCAGCAGCTTAACGAGCGAGGGTACCCGGGGGGAGACCCAGTACTTC
clone_size: few
d_call: NA
v_call: TRBV7-2
j_call: TRBJ2-5

cdr3_aa: CASSQLGDGYTF
cdr3_nt: TGTGCCAGCTCACAGCTCGGAGATGGCTACACCTTC
clone_size: few
d_call: NA
v_call: TRBV18
j_call: TRBJ1-2

cdr3_aa: CASSLRSFMNTEAFF
cdr3_nt: TGTGCCAGCAGTTTAAGGAGTTTCATGAACACTGAAGCTTTCTTT
clone_size: few
d_call: NA
v_call: TRBV27
j_call: TRBJ1-1

cdr3_aa: CASSSGGEQYF
cdr3_nt: TGTGCCAGCAGCTCAGGGGGCGAGCAGTACTTC
clone_size: few
d_call: TRBD1
v_call: TRBV5-6
j_call: TRBJ2-7

cdr3_aa: CASSLDSESTDTQYF
cdr3_nt: TGTGCCAGCAGCCTGGATAGCGAATCCACAGATACGCAGTATTTT
clone_size: once
d_call: NA
v_call: TRBV27
j_call: TRBJ2-3

cdr3_aa: CASSRTGGRTDTQYF
cdr3_nt: TGCGCCAGCAGCCGGACAGGGGGGAGGACAGATACGCAGTATTTT
clone_size: few
d_call: TRBD1
v_call: TRBV5-1
j_call: TRBJ2-3